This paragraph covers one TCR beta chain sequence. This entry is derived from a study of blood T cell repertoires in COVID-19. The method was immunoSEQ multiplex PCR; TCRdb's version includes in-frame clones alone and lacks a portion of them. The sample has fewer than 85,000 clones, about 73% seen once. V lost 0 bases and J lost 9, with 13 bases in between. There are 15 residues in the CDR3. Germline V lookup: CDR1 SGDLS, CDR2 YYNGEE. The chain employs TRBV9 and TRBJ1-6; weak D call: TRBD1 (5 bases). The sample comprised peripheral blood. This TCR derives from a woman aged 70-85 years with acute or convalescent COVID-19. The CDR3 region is CASSVVSLRGSPLHF. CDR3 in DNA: TGTGCCAGCAGCGTAGTGAGCCTTAGGGGTTCACCCCTCCACTTT.